This TCR beta chain was sequenced in a study of T cells after yellow fever vaccination. For this clonotype: The antigen is undetermined.

TCRdb analysed the 5' RACE reads with MiXCR anew, one entry per CDR3 protein. The data hold hundreds of thousands of distinct CDR3 sequences, with approximately 13% observed a single time. Germline V CDR1 and CDR2: DFQATT, SNEGSKA (reference sequence). This CDR3 contains 14 residues. The trim removed 0 bases at V and 4 bases at J, leaving 3 bases unmatched. Notes on the study in general: Most clones from primary vaccination were detected again post-booster (96% CD4, roughly 91% CD8).

Sequenced material: PBMCs, taken on the day of the yellow fever booster vaccination. This rearrangement joins TRBV20-1 to TRBJ2-3; 8 nucleotides match TRBD1. The TCR originated in a man aged 25-45 years who received the YFV17D yellow fever vaccine. The CDR3 DNA reads as TGCAGTGCTAGAGATGCAGGGGGCGCAGATACGCAGTATTTT. Amino acids: CSARDAGGADTQYF.